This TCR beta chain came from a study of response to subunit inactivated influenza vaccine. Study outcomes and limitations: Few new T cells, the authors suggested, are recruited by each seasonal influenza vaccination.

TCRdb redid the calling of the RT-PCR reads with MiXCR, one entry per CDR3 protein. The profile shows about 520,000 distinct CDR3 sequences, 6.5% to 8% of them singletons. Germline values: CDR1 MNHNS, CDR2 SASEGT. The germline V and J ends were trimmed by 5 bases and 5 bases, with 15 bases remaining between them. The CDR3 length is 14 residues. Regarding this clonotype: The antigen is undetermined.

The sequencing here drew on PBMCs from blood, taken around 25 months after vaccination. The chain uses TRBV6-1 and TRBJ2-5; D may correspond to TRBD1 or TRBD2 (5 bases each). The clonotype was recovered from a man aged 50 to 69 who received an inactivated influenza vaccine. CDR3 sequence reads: CASSTMGVRETQYF. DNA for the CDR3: TGTGCCAGCAGTACGATGGGGGTAAGGGAGACCCAGTACTTC.